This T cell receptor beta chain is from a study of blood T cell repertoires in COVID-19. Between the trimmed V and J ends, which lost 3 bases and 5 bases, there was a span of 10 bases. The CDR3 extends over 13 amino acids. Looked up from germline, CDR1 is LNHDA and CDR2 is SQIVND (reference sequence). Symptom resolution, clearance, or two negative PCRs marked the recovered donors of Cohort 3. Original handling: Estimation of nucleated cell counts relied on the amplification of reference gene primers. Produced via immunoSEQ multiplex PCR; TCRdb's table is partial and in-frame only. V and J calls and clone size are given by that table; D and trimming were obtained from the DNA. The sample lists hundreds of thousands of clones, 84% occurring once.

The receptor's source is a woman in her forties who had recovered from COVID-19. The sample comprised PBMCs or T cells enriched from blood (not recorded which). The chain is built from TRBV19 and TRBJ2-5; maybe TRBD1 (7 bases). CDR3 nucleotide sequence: TGTGCCAGTAGTATTCCAGGGGGGGAGACCCAGTACTTC. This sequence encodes CASSIPGGETQYF.